This TCR beta chain was retrieved from a study of response to subunit inactivated influenza vaccine. Points from the study as a whole: Each seasonal influenza vaccination recruits few new T cells, the authors suggested.

Each CDR3 protein gets one entry after TCRdb re-called the RT-PCR reads with MiXCR. This table holds roughly 650,000 distinct CDR3 sequences, 15% to 18% found once. The V gene's germline CDR1 is SGHVS and CDR2 FQNEAQ. CDR3 length: 16 amino acids. V lost 5 bases, J lost 9 bases, and 20 bases lay in between. Many counts were recorded for this clonotype. Its antigen is as yet unknown. Specimen: PBMCs from blood, collected roughly 13 days after vaccination. The chain couples TRBV7-8 to TRBJ1-6; perhaps TRBD1 as D (5 bases). The TCR was taken from a man aged 50 to 59 who received an inactivated influenza vaccine. The DNA of the CDR3 is TGTGCCAGCAGCCCCGAGGGAGGGACCACGGGTTCACCCCTCCACTTT. Translating gives CASSPEGGTTGSPLHF.